The T cell receptor beta chain under discussion was sequenced for a study of CD8+CD57+ T cells in acquired aplastic anemia. Study context: The study obtained an average of approximately 3 ug of DNA from sorted CD4+ and CD8+ cells. Study-level findings and limits: Patients and controls shared twenty-nine CD8+ CDR3 sequences, which appeared highly expressed in patients and within their immunodominant clones.

Those patients picked for sequencing had displayed CD8+CD57+ cell expansion on flow cytometry. This clonotype was detected many times. Its antigen is not known. According to the study, genomic DNA was the template for TCR beta VDJ and CDR3 profiling. One entry per CDR3 protein, called by TCRdb with MiXCR from the reads. This repertoire shows 150,000 to 180,000 distinct CDR3 sequences, about 48% found once; its top ten account for approximately 12%. The V gene end was trimmed by 5 bases and the J gene end by 2 bases; junction bases not matched to a gene: 4. CDR3 size: 14 residues. The chain carries TRBV12-3 or TRBV12-4 and TRBJ1-1; 8 bases are a match to TRBD1. The origin of this receptor is a human donor with aplastic anemia. Input material: sorted CD4+, CD8+, or CD8+CD57+ T cells (not recorded which) from PBMCs. Written as DNA, the CDR3 is TGTGCCAGCAGTCCAGGGGGCCAAAACACTGAAGCTTTCTTT. Protein: CASSPGGQNTEAFF.